This T cell receptor (beta chain) comes out of a study of blood T cell repertoires in COVID-19. Across the whole study: Samples came from the United States, Italy and Spain, spanning acute and convalescent COVID-19. Nucleic acid was either cDNA or gDNA, and it came from T cells, B-cell-depleted T cells, or PBMCs.

The V and J ends lost 4 bases and 0 bases respectively, with 9 bases between them. This CDR3 contains 15 residues. Per the germline V gene, CDR1 is MNHEY and CDR2 is SVGAGI. The authors' processing: From reference gene primer amplification, estimates of nucleated cell counts were derived. Measured with immunoSEQ multiplex PCR; TCRdb has only the in-frame clones, and not every one. The DNA gave D and trimming, while V, J and clone size come from that table. The sample has about 160,000 clones; around 74% are singletons. This clonotype was sampled from a man between 65 and 85 years old with acute or convalescent COVID-19. What was sequenced was peripheral blood. The chain couples TRBV6-5 to TRBJ2-2; D may be TRBD1 (5 bases). The CDR3: CASSLRGANTGELFF. The CDR3 DNA reads as TGTGCCAGCAGTTTAAGGGGCGCGAACACCGGGGAGCTGTTTTTT.